The 5 T cell receptor beta chains reported below all come from one sample, sequenced in a study of response to subunit inactivated influenza vaccine. TCRdb used MiXCR to reprocess the RT-PCR reads, holding one entry per CDR3 protein. In the table there are about 480,000 distinct CDR3 sequences, around 25% of which are singletons. This material consisted of CD4+ T cells sorted from PBMCs, taken about 5 days after vaccination. These receptors all stem from a man aged 45-65 years who received an inactivated influenza vaccine.

This clonotype appeared a few times. V is TRBV11-2 and J is TRBJ2-3; the D call may be TRBD1 or TRBD2 (5 bases each). The germline V gene has CDR1 SGHAT and CDR2 FQNNGV. The CDR3 extends over 20 amino acids. The ends were cut back, 7 bases at V and 3 bases at J, with 32 bases in the middle. The DNA for the CDR3 is TGTGCCAGCACCTCCCCAGCGATCTGGGACGCCCGTCATTCGACAGATACGCAGTATTTT. This sequence encodes CASTSPAIWDARHSTDTQYF.

The chain recombines TRBV14 with TRBJ2-5, with D maybe TRBD1 (5 bases). Looked up from germline, CDR1 is SGHDN and CDR2 is FVKESK. V was clipped by 4 bases and J by 5 bases, with 17 bases between them. This CDR3 has 15 residues. The CDR3 coding sequence is TGTGCCAGCAGCCCCGACAGATCCCCTGCGGAGACCCAGTACTTC. This sequence encodes CASSPDRSPAETQYF.

The chain joins TRBV11-2 to TRBJ2-1; D gene unclear. In germline, CDR1 is SGHAT, CDR2 FQNNGV. The CDR3 extends over 12 amino acids. Trimming took off 6 bases at V and 6 bases at J, with 9 bases between the two ends. Here the CDR3 DNA reads TGTGCCAGCAGATCGGGCATCAATGAGCAGTTCTTC. Protein: CASRSGINEQFF.

V gene TRBV4-2 combines with J gene TRBJ2-5, with 9 positions matching TRBD1. The V gene end was trimmed by 3 bases and the J gene end by 6 bases; junction bases not matched to a gene: 5. The CDR3 spans 14 residues. The V gene's germline CDR1 is LGHNA and CDR2 YNFKEQ. In nucleotides, the CDR3 is TGTGCCAGCAGCCAGACAGGGGGTGGAAAGACCCAGTACTTC. It translates to CASSQTGGGKTQYF.

Only a few counts were recorded for this clonotype. This chain joins TRBV10-3 and TRBJ2-1; 11 bases are a match to TRBD2. Germline V lookup: CDR1 ENHRY, CDR2 SYGVKD. The CDR3 spans 19 residues. V gave up 0 bases and J gave up 3 bases; unmatched junction bases: 10. CDR3 protein: CAISESPLAGGPIYNEQFF. The CDR3 DNA reads as TGTGCCATCAGTGAGTCTCCCCTAGCGGGGGGCCCAATCTACAATGAGCAGTTCTTC.